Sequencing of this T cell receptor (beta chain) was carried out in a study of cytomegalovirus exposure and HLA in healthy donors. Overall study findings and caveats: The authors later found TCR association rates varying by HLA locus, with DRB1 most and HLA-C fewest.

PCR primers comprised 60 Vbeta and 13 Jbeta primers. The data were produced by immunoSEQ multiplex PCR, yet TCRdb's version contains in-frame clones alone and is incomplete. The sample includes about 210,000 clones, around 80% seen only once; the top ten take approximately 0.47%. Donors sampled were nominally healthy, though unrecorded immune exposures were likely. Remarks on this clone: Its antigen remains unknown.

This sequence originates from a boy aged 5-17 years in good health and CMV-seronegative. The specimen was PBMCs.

Here the CDR3 reads CASTVDRANTGELFF. The CDR3 nucleotides are TGTGCCAGCACCGTAGACAGGGCGAACACCGGGGAGCTGTTTTTT. The V call is TRBV2, the J call TRBJ2-2; 7 bases are a match to TRBD1. The V segment lost 7 bases and the J segment 0 bases; nucleotides outside the gene matches: 5. Germline V lookup: CDR1 SNHLY, CDR2 FYNNEI. The length of the CDR3 is 15 residues.